Included here is one T cell receptor beta chain sequence, with context. The antigen is undetermined. The data originate from a study of CD8+ T cells in alopecia areata. On the study more broadly: Tofacitinib therapy lasting 6 to 18 months was followed by 6 months off drug.

Treatment meaning: oral pan-JAK inhibitor, 5-10 mg twice daily. CDR3 length: 12 residues. CDR1 and CDR2 (germline): SEHNR, FQNEAQ (reference sequence). V lost 8 bases to trimming and J lost 7 bases, with 15 bases between them. Once RNA had been extracted, it was reverse transcribed into cDNA to act as the sequencing template. Profiled with immunoSEQ multiplex PCR; TCRdb holds only in-frame clones, not every one. The table lists 98,000 or so clones, approximately 66% of them singletons. Study-level findings and limits: Many expanded lesional clones persisted in scalp and blood during tofacitinib. Researchers reported that TCR sharing among patients proved less clear than in mice, possibly HLA-linked. Tofacitinib yielded significantly lower scalp clonality and fewer expanded CD8+ clones among the top 100.

The clonotype was recovered from a human donor with alopecia areata. V is TRBV7-9 and J is TRBJ2-7; maybe TRBD2 (6 bases). The starting material was CD8+ T cells sorted from blood, obtained at week 4, from a patient treated with tofacitinib. CDR3 sequence reads: CASGGAGREQYF. In nucleotides, the CDR3 is TGTGCCAGCGGCGGGGCGGGGAGGGAGCAGTACTTC.